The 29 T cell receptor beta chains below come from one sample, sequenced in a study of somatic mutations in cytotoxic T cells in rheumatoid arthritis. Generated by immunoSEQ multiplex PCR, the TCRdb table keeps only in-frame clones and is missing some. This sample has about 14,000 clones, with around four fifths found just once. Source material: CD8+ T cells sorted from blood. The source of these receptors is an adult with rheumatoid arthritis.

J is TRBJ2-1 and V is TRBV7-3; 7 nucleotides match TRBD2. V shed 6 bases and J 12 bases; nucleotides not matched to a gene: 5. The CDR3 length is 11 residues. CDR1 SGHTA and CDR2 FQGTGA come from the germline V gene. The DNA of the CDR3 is TGTGCCAGCAGTGGGGGGGTACGGCAGTTCTTC. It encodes CASSGGVRQFF.

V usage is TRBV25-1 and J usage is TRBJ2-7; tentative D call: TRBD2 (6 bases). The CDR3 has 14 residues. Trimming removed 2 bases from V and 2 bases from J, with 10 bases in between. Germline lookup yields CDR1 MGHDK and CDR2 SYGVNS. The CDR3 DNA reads TGTGCCAGCAGTGAAGGGGGACTCCCCTACGAGCAGTACTTC. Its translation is CASSEGGLPYEQYF.

The CDR3 bases are TGTGCCAGCAGAGATACCGGGGAGCTGTTTTTT. Translated, it gives CASRDTGELFF. The gene calls are TRBV25-1 and TRBJ2-2; no definite D call. The V and J ends lost 6 bases and 5 bases respectively, with 4 bases between them. The CDR3 totals 11 residues. CDR1 and CDR2 from the germline V gene are MGHDK and SYGVNS.

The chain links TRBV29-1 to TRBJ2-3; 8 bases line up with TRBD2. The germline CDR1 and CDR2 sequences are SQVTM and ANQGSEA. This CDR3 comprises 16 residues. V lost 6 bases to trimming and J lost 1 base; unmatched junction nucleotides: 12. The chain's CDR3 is CSVPAGAPRGTDTQYF. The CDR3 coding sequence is TGCAGCGTACCAGCGGGGGCTCCCCGGGGCACAGATACGCAGTATTTT.

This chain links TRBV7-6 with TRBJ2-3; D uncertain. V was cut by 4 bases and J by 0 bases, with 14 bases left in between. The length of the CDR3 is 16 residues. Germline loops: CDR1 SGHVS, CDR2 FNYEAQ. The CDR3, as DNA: TGTGCCAGCAGCTCTCCTGACGGCGCTAGCACAGATACGCAGTATTTT. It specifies CASSSPDGASTDTQYF. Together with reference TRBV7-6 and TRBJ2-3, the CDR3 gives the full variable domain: GAGVSQSPRYKVTKRGQDVALRCDPISGHVSLYWYRQALGQGPEFLTYFNYEAQQDKSGLPNDRFSAERPEGSISTLTIQRTEQRDSAMYRCASSSPDGASTDTQYFGPGTRLTVL.

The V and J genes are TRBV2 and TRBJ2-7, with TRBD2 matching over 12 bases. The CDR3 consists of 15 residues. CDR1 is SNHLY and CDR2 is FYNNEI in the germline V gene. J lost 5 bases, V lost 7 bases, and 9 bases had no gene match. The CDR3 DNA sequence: TGTGCCAGCACCGTCAGGACTAGCGGGATACACGAGCAGTACTTC. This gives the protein CASTVRTSGIHEQYF.

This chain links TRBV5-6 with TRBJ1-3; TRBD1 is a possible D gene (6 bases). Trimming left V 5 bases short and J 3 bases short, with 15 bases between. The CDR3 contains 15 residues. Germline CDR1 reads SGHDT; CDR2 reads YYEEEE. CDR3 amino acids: CASSPQGGGGNTIYF. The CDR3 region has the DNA TGTGCCAGCAGTCCACAGGGAGGTGGTGGAAACACCATATATTTT. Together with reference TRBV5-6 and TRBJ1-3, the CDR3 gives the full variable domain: DAGVTQSPTHLIKTRGQQVTLRCSPKSGHDTVSWYQQALGQGPQFIFQYYEEEERQRGNFPDRFSGHQFPNYSSELNVNALLLGDSALYLCASSPQGGGGNTIYFGEGSWLTVV.

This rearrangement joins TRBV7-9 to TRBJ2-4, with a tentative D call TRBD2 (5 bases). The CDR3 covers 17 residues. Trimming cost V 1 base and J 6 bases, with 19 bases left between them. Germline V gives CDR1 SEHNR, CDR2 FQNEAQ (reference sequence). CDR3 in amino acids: CASSLVPGSNTVNIQYF. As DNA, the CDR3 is TGTGCCAGCAGCTTAGTTCCGGGGTCCAATACCGTAAACATTCAGTACTTC.

The CDR3 here is CATVVGVYGYTF. The DNA of the CDR3 is TGTGCCACTGTCGTTGGGGTCTATGGCTACACCTTC. The rearrangement links TRBV7-9 to TRBJ1-2, with D uncertain. V lost 10 bases to trimming and J lost 4 bases, with 13 bases between them. The CDR3 contains 12 residues. Germline lookup yields CDR1 SEHNR and CDR2 FQNEAQ (reference sequence). Combining the CDR3 with reference TRBV7-9 and TRBJ1-2 gives the whole variable domain DTGVSQNPRHKITKRGQNVTFRCDPISEHNRLYWYRQTLGQGPEFLTYFQNEAQLEKSRLLSDRFSAERPKGSFSTLEIQRTEQGDSAMYLCATVVGVYGYTFGSGTRLTVV.

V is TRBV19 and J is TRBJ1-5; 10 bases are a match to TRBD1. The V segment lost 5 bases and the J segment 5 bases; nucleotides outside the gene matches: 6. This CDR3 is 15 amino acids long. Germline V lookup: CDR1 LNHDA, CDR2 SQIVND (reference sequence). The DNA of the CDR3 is TGTGCCAGTAGTCAACGTGGGACAGGGGATCAGCCCCAGCATTTT. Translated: CASSQRGTGDQPQHF.

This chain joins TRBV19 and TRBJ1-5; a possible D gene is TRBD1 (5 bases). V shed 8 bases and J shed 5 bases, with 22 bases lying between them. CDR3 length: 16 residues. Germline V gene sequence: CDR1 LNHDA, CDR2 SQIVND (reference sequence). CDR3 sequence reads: CASGAVGLRVDQPQHF. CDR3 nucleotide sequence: TGTGCCAGTGGAGCAGTGGGACTCAGGGTTGATCAGCCCCAGCATTTT.

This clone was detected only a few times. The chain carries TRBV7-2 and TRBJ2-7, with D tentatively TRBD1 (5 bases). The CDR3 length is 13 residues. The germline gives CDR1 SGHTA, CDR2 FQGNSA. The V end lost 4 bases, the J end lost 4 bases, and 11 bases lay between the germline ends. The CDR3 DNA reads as TGTGCCAGCAGCTCCACTCCAGGGTACGAGCAGTACGTC. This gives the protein CASSSTPGYEQYV.

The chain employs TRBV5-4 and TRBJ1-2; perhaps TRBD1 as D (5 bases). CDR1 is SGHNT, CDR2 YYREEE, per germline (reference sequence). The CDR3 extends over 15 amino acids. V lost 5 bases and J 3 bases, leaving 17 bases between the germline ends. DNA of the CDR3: TGTGCCAGCAGTCTAAGGGGCGCGCGGGACTATGGCTACACCTTC. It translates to CASSLRGARDYGYTF.

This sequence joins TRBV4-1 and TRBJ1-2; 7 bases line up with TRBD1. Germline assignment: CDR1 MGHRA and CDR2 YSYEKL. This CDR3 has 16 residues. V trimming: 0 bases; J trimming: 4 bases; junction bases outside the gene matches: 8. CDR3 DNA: TGCGCCAGCAGCCAAGAACCCGGGACAGTAATCTATGGCTACACCTTC. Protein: CASSQEPGTVIYGYTF.

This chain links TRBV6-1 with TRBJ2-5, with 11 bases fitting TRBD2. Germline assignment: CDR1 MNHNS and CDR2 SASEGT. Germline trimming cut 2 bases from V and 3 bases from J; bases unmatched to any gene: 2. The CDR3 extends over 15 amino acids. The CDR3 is CASSELSGGEETQYF. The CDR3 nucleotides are TGTGCCAGCAGTGAACTTAGCGGGGGGGAAGAGACCCAGTACTTC.

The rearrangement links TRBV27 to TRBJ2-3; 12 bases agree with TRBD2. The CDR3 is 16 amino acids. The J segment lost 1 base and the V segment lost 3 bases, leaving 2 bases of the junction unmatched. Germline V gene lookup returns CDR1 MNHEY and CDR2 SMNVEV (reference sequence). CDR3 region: CASSFSSGGGTDTQYF. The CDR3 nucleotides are TGTGCCAGCAGTTTCTCTAGCGGGGGGGGCACAGATACGCAGTATTTT.

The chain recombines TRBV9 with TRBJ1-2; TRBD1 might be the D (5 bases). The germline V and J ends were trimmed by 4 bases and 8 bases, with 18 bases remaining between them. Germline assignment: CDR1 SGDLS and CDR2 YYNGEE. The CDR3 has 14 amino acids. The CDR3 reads CASSSSTAALGYTF. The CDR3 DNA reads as TGTGCCAGCAGCTCCTCGACAGCCGCTCTCGGCTACACCTTC. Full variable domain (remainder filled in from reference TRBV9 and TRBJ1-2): DSGVTQTPKHLITATGQRVTLRCSPRSGDLSVYWYQQSLDQGLQFLIQYYNGEERAKGNILERFSAQQFPDLHSELNLSSLELGDSALYFCASSSSTAALGYTFGSGTRLTVV.

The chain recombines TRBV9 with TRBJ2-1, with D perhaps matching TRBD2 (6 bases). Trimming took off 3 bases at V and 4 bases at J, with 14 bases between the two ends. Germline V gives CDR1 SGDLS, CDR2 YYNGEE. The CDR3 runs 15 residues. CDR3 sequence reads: CASSGWSGGYNEQFF. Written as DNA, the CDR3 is TGTGCCAGCAGCGGGTGGAGCGGAGGGTACAATGAGCAGTTCTTC.

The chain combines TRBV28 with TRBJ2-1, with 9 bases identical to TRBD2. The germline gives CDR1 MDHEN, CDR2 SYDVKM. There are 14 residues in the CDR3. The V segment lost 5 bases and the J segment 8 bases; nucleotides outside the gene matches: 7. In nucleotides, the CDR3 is TGTGCCAGCAGTAGGGGACTAGCATTCGATGAGCAGTTCTTC. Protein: CASSRGLAFDEQFF. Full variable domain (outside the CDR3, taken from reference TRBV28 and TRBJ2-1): DVKVTQSSRYLVKRTGEKVFLECVQDMDHENMFWYRQDPGLGLRLIYFSYDVKMKEKGDIPEGYSVSREKKERFSLILESASTNQTSMYLCASSRGLAFDEQFFGPGTRLTVL.

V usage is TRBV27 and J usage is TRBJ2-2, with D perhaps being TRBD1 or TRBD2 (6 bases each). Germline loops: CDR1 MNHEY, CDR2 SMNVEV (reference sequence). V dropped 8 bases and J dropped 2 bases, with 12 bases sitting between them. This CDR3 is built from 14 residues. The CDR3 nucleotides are TGTGCCAGCGCGCCGGGGGCAAACACCGGGGAGCTGTTTTTT. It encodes CASAPGANTGELFF.

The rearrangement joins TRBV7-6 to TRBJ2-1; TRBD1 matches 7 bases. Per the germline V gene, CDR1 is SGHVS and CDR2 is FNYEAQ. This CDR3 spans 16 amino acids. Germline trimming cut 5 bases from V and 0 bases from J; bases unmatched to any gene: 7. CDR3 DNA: TGTGCCAGCAGCAGTACAGGGGAAAGCTCCTACAATGAGCAGTTCTTC. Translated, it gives CASSSTGESSYNEQFF.

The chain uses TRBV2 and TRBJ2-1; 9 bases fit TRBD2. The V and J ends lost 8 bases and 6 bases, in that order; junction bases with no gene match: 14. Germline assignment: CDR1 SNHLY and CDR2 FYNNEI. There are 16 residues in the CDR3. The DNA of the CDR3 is TGTGCCAGCCCCGGCAGTAGCGGGGGATTCGGCAATGAGCAGTTCTTC. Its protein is CASPGSSGGFGNEQFF.

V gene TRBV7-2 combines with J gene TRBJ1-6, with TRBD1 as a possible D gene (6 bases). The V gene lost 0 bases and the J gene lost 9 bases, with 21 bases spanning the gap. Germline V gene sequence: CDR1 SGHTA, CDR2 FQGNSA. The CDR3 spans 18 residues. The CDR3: CASSLATPAPGGRSPLHF. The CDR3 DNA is TGTGCCAGCAGCTTAGCAACCCCGGCCCCTGGGGGCCGTTCACCCCTCCACTTT.

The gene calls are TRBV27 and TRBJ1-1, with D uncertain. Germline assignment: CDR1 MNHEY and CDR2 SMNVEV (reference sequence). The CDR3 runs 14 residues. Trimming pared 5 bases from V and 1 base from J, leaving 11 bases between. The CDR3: CASSPGLENTEAFF. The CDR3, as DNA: TGTGCCAGCAGTCCGGGTCTTGAGAACACTGAAGCTTTCTTT.

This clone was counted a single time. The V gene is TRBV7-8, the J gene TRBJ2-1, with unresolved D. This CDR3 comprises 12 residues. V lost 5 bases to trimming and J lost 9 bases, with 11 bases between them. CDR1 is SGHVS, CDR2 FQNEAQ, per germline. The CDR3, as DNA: TGTGCCAGCAGCCCCCTCTCGGTTGAGCAGTTCTTC. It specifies CASSPLSVEQFF.

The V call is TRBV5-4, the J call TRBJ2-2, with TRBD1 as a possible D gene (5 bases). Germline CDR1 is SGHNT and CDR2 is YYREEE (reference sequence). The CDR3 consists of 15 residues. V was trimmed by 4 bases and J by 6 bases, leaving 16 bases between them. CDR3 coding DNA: TGTGCCAGCAGCACCCACTGGGGCGCGGCCGGGGAGCTGTTTTTT. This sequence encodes CASSTHWGAAGELFF.

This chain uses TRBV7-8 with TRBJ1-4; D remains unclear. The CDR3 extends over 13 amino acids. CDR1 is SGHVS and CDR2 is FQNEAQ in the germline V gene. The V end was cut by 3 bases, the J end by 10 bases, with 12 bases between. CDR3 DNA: TGTGCCAGCAGCTTTTACTTTGGTGGAAAACTGTTTTTT. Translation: CASSFYFGGKLFF.

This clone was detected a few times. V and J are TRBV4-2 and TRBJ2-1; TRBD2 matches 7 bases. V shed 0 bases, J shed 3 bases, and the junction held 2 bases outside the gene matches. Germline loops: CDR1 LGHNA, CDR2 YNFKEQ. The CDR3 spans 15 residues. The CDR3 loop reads CASSQDRTSYNEQFF. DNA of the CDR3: TGTGCCAGCAGCCAAGATCGGACTAGCTACAATGAGCAGTTCTTC.

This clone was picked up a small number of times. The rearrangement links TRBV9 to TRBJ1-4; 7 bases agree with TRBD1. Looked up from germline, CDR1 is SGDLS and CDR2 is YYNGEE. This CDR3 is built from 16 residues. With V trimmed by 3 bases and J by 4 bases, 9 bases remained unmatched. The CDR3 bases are TGTGCCAGCAGCGGTCGAGGGGACAGCCATAATGAAAAACTGTTTTTT. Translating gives CASSGRGDSHNEKLFF.